A selection of T cell receptor beta chains follows, all from one sample in a study of T-cell memory formation after mild COVID-19. One entry per CDR3 protein, called by TCRdb with MiXCR from the 5' RACE reads. The repertoire has 250,000 to 350,000 distinct CDR3 sequences, roughly 17% of them found once; the top ten carry approximately 25%. Sequencing used PBMCs or a T cell subset sorted from them (not recorded which). These receptors originate from a man in his late teens or twenties who had mild COVID-19 (a few samples of this study predate the infection). Cell type and time point are not known. CDR3s include the opening cysteine and the closing phenylalanine or tryptophan. The D gene is left open where the match is weak. Size tells how often a clone was seen (once, few, many) or the class of an expanded clone, and some rows leave it out.

size,J,D,V,CDR3,DNA
few,TRBJ2-7,.,TRBV11-2,CASSPSGSHYEQYF,TGTGCCAGCAGCCCCTCCGGCAGCCACTACGAGCAGTACTTC
.,TRBJ2-1,TRBD2,TRBV19,CASSRSGGTYNEQFF,TGTGCCAGTAGTAGGAGCGGGGGGACCTACAATGAGCAGTTCTTC
.,TRBJ2-3,.,TRBV20-1,CSARYGSGNTQYF,TGCAGTGCTAGATACGGGTCCGGGAATACGCAGTATTTT
.,TRBJ1-6,.,TRBV6-2/TRBV6-3,CASRHLQYNSPLHF,TGTGCCAGCAGACACCTCCAGTATAATTCACCCCTCCACTTT
.,TRBJ1-2,.,TRBV6-2/TRBV6-3,CASGKYRNYGYTF,TGTGCCAGCGGGAAGTACCGTAACTATGGCTACACCTTC
few,TRBJ2-1,TRBD2,TRBV7-2,CASSPQRGFNEQFF,TGTGCCAGCAGCCCCCAGCGGGGGTTCAATGAGCAGTTCTTC
few,TRBJ2-5,.,TRBV12-3/TRBV12-4,CASSSLGSQYF,TGTGCCAGCAGTTCCCTAGGGTCCCAGTACTTC
.,TRBJ2-6,TRBD2,TRBV6-5,CASSSGGIGYGANVLTF,TGTGCCAGCTCATCGGGGGGAATTGGGTACGGGGCCAACGTCCTGACTTTC
.,TRBJ2-2,.,TRBV6-2/TRBV6-3,CASSYSGISNTGELFF,TGTGCCAGCAGTTACTCAGGGATCTCGAACACCGGGGAGCTGTTTTTT
few,TRBJ2-6,.,TRBV28,CASSPRWIRANVLTF,TGTGCCAGCAGTCCGAGGTGGATACGGGCCAACGTCCTGACTTTC
few,TRBJ2-1,.,TRBV20-1,CSARRTATEQFF,TGCAGTGCTAGGAGGACAGCTACTGAGCAGTTCTTC
.,TRBJ1-2,.,TRBV7-2,CASSLVGQGQGDGYTF,TGTGCCAGCAGCTTAGTCGGGCAGGGCCAGGGTGATGGCTACACCTTC
once,TRBJ1-6,.,TRBV7-8,CASSLAGGTGNSPLHF,TGTGCCAGCAGCTTAGCGGGGGGTACGGGTAATTCACCCCTCCACTTT
.,TRBJ1-1,TRBD1,TRBV6-5,CASRRAGTGGRAEAFF,TGTGCCAGCAGACGCGCCGGGACAGGGGGCAGGGCTGAAGCTTTCTTT
.,TRBJ1-3,.,TRBV5-6,CASLGAGNTIYF,TGTGCCAGTTTGGGGGCTGGAAACACCATATATTTT